This T cell receptor beta chain comes out of a study of post-analysis software for immune sequencing data. Overall study findings and caveats: Those with multiple sclerosis, the patient group, showed significantly lower normalized Chao1 diversity than controls. There were roughly 5 TRBV segments more frequent in patients than controls, and TRBV5-6, TRBV5-1 and TRBV20-1 were among them. Samples prepared in the same batch strongly co-clustered by F measure.

In regard to this clonotype: Antigen unknown.

Unique molecular identifiers tagged the TCR beta cDNA libraries. TCRdb redid the calling of the PCR reads with MiXCR, one entry per CDR3 protein. The sample holds hundreds of thousands of distinct CDR3 sequences, roughly 45% seen once. V gave up 3 bases and J gave up 13 bases; unmatched junction bases: 6. The germline gives CDR1 LNHNV, CDR2 YYDKDF (reference sequence). The CDR3 contains 12 residues. The sample consisted of blood. This chain uses TRBV15 with TRBJ2-1; 7 bases align to TRBD2. The TCR originated in a girl between 5 and 17 years old with multiple sclerosis. The DNA of the CDR3 is TGTGCCACCAGCAGCGCTACTAGCGCTCAGTTCTTC. As protein: CATSSATSAQFF. Supplemented by reference TRBV15 and TRBJ2-1, the full variable domain reads DAMVIQNPRYQVTQFGKPVTLSCSQTLNHNVMYWYQQKSSQAPKLLFHYYDKDFNNEADTPDNFQSRRPNTSFCFLDIRSPGLGDTAMYLCATSSATSAQFFGPGTRLTVL.